Listed here are 30 T cell receptor beta chains from one sample, sequenced in a study of Ad26.COV2.S vaccination and SARS-CoV-2 variants. Treatment given: roughly 20 received Ad26.COV2.S at low or high dose, single or two shots; 5 received placebo; per-sample allocation not given. The study sampled participants on day 63 after the first vaccine or placebo injection. TCRdb keeps only in-frame clones here, not all; method: immunoSEQ multiplex PCR. Here the sample spans around 250,000 clones, approximately 90% being singletons. The sample consisted of peripheral blood, taken in a trial of Ad26.COV2.S vaccine versus placebo. The receptors shown here come from a person between 18 and 59 years old who received the Ad26.COV2.S COVID-19 vaccine or a placebo.

J is TRBJ1-2 and V is TRBV11-2; D remains ambiguous. This CDR3 has 15 amino acids. CDR1 is SGHAT and CDR2 is FQNNGV in the germline V gene. V was clipped by 5 bases and J by 6 bases, with 19 bases between them. CDR3 DNA: TGTGCCAGCAGCCCATGGGCCACTACTAGGGATGGCTACACCTTC. Translation: CASSPWATTRDGYTF.

This chain connects TRBV27 to TRBJ1-2; D is perhaps TRBD1 (5 bases). From germline, CDR1 is MNHEY and CDR2 SMNVEV (reference sequence). This CDR3 has 14 amino acids. The V end lost 8 bases, the J end lost 4 bases, and 17 bases lay between the germline ends. The CDR3 sequence is CASVPAGTPYGYTF. CDR3 bases: TGTGCCAGCGTACCCGCAGGGACCCCCTATGGCTACACCTTC.

The rearrangement uses TRBV6-5 and TRBJ1-6; D is perhaps TRBD1 (6 bases). CDR3 length: 16 amino acids. The V and J ends lost 2 bases and 10 bases respectively, with 18 bases between them. Germline values: CDR1 MNHEY, CDR2 SVGAGI. This CDR3 is CASSYAEARGGSPLHF. DNA for the CDR3: TGTGCCAGCAGTTACGCGGAGGCCAGGGGAGGGTCACCCCTCCACTTT.

The chain joins TRBV11-3 to TRBJ2-2; perhaps TRBD2 as D (5 bases). The germline gives CDR1 SGHNT, CDR2 YENEEA. Trimming pared 2 bases from V and 4 bases from J, leaving 20 bases between. CDR3 length equals 18 residues. In nucleotides, the CDR3 is TGTGCCAGCAGCTTAACTTTTCGGGGAACGGTGGGCACCGGGGAGCTGTTTTTT. It yields the protein CASSLTFRGTVGTGELFF.

This clone was seen a handful of times. This chain joins TRBV4-3 and TRBJ1-1, with no clear D. Deletions cut 0 bases from V and 0 bases from J, with 11 bases between. The CDR3 contains 16 residues. The germline V gene encodes CDR1 LGHNA and CDR2 YSLEER. In DNA form, the CDR3 reads TGCGCCAGCAGCCAAGATAGTTACGGCATGAACACTGAAGCTTTCTTT. Translating gives CASSQDSYGMNTEAFF.

This chain connects TRBV19 to TRBJ2-5; D unclear. From germline, CDR1 is LNHDA and CDR2 SQIVND (reference sequence). The germline V and J ends were trimmed by 4 bases and 5 bases, with 11 bases remaining between them. The CDR3 length is 13 residues. The CDR3 nucleotides read TGTGCCAGTAGTAATCTGGGTCGGGAGACCCAGTACTTC. Its translation: CASSNLGRETQYF.

The rearrangement uses TRBV4-3 and TRBJ1-2; tentative D call: TRBD1 (5 bases). The germline V gene encodes CDR1 LGHNA and CDR2 YSLEER. The CDR3 sequence is 13 residues long. Trimming took off 5 bases at V and 7 bases at J, with 14 bases between the two ends. This chain's CDR3 is CASSGLEGFGYTF. For the CDR3, the DNA is TGCGCCAGCAGCGGACTCGAGGGGTTTGGCTACACCTTC.

The V gene is TRBV19, the J gene TRBJ2-5; TRBD2 aligns across 7 bases. The CDR3 is 14 amino acids. The junction had 6 bases not matched to a gene; V was cut back by 3 bases and J by 5 bases. Looked up from germline, CDR1 is LNHDA and CDR2 is SQIVND (reference sequence). The CDR3 DNA follows: TGTGCCAGTAGTATGTCGGGAGGAGCGGAGACCCAGTACTTC. Residues: CASSMSGGAETQYF.

The table lists this clone with a few counts. The chain employs TRBV18 and TRBJ2-1, with TRBD2 identical over 8 bases. The CDR3 consists of 16 residues. V shed 3 bases and J 7 bases; nucleotides not matched to a gene: 11. Per germline, CDR1 KGHSH and CDR2 LQKENI. CDR3 nucleotides: TGTGCCAGCTCACCCTACCCGGGAGGGGGGGGGAATGAGCAGTTCTTC. Protein: CASSPYPGGGGNEQFF. Based on the CDR3 plus reference TRBV18 and TRBJ2-1, the full variable domain is NAGVMQNPRHLVRRRGQEARLRCSPMKGHSHVYWYRQLPEEGLKFMVYLQKENIIDESGMPKERFSAEFPKEGPSILRIQQVVRGDSAAYFCASSPYPGGGGNEQFFGPGTRLTVL.

The V and J genes are TRBV6-2 or TRBV6-3 and TRBJ2-5; perhaps D is TRBD1 or TRBD2 (5 bases each). Germline assignment: CDR1 MNHEY and CDR2 SVGEGT. V gave up 0 bases and J gave up 5 bases, with 22 bases separating them. CDR3 size: 18 residues. CDR3 in amino acids: CASSYSPGDPGVGETQYF. The CDR3 nucleotides are TGTGCCAGCAGTTACTCCCCCGGGGACCCCGGAGTCGGCGAGACCCAGTACTTC.

The chain couples TRBV7-6 to TRBJ2-5; weak D call: TRBD2 (5 bases). From germline, CDR1 is SGHVS and CDR2 FNYEAQ. Trimming shortened V by 1 base and J by 0 bases, and 9 bases separated the two germline ends. The CDR3 sequence is 15 residues long. The CDR3 reads CASSLVSGNQETQYF. CDR3 in DNA: TGTGCCAGCAGCTTAGTATCCGGGAACCAAGAGACCCAGTACTTC.

The rearrangement uses TRBV3-1 (or the pseudogene TRBV3-2) and TRBJ2-1; the D gene is possibly TRBD2 (6 bases). Trimming took off 4 bases at V and 1 base at J, with 17 bases between the two ends. Per the germline V gene, CDR1 is LGHDT and CDR2 is YNNKEL (reference sequence). The CDR3 extends over 17 amino acids. As DNA, the CDR3 is TGTGCCAGCAGCCTCCGTGGGGGAGGCGGGTCCTACAATGAGCAGTTCTTC. Translating gives CASSLRGGGGSYNEQFF.

The rearrangement links TRBV6-6 to TRBJ1-5, with 7 bases identical to TRBD1. The V and J ends lost 4 bases and 1 base, in that order; junction bases with no gene match: 7. Germline CDR1 is MNHNY and CDR2 is SVGAGI (reference sequence). The CDR3 sequence is 16 residues long. CDR3 in DNA: TGTGCCAGCAGTTCAAAAGGGGGCGGGAGCAATCAGCCCCAGCATTTT. Residues: CASSSKGGGSNQPQHF.

The rearrangement links TRBV9 to TRBJ1-4, with TRBD1 matching 11 bases. V dropped 4 bases and J dropped 6; count of bases not matched to a gene: 8. The CDR3 is made up of 16 amino acids. Germline-derived CDR1 and CDR2 are SGDLS and YYNGEE. CDR3 residues: CASSPWDRGYDEKLFF. CDR3 in DNA: TGTGCCAGCAGCCCGTGGGACAGGGGGTATGATGAAAAACTGTTTTTT.

The chain uses TRBV15 and TRBJ1-6; no definite D call. CDR1 and CDR2 from the germline V gene are LNHNV and YYDKDF (reference sequence). Trimming removed 3 bases at V and 9 bases at J, with 15 bases between. The CDR3 runs 15 residues. CDR3 sequence: CATSRNVGSSSPLHF. CDR3 nucleotide sequence: TGTGCCACCAGCAGGAATGTGGGCAGTAGTTCACCCCTCCACTTT.

The rearrangement uses TRBV19 and TRBJ1-1, with TRBD1 matching over 7 bases. In germline, CDR1 is LNHDA, CDR2 SQIVND (reference sequence). This CDR3 has 14 residues. V trimming: 6 bases; J trimming: 3 bases; junction bases outside the gene matches: 7. The CDR3 sequence: CASRQQGRHTEAFF. The CDR3 DNA follows: TGTGCCAGTAGACAACAGGGGCGACACACTGAAGCTTTCTTT.

This chain joins TRBV5-1 and TRBJ1-3; the D gene is possibly TRBD1 (6 bases). This CDR3 has 16 residues. V gave up 0 bases and J gave up 0 bases, with 10 bases separating them. Germline CDR1 SGHRS, CDR2 YFSETQ. The CDR3 DNA reads as TGCGCCAGCAGCTTGGAGGGGGTCCCCTCTGGAAACACCATATATTTT. Protein product: CASSLEGVPSGNTIYF.

This rearrangement joins TRBV6-1 to TRBJ1-5; D possibly corresponds to TRBD1 (6 bases). The ends were cut back, 3 bases at V and 2 bases at J, with 8 bases in the middle. CDR1 is MNHNS and CDR2 is SASEGT in the germline V gene. This CDR3 contains 14 residues. For the CDR3, the DNA is TGTGCCAGCAGTGATAAGGGGGGCAATCAGCCCCAGCATTTT. This gives the protein CASSDKGGNQPQHF.

The rearrangement links TRBV10-2 to TRBJ2-5; tentative D call: TRBD2 (5 bases). CDR1 WSHSY and CDR2 SAAADI come from the germline V gene. Trimming pared 5 bases from V and 5 bases from J, leaving 15 bases between. The CDR3 loop spans 14 amino acids. The CDR3: CASSSQWTGETQYF. In DNA, the CDR3 is TGCGCCAGCAGTTCCCAGTGGACTGGTGAGACCCAGTACTTC.

The chain combines TRBV7-9 with TRBJ2-7; D is ambiguous. With 2 bases removed from V and 0 bases from J, the gap between germline ends came to 11 bases. CDR1 SEHNR and CDR2 FQNEAQ come from the germline V gene (reference sequence). The CDR3 contains 15 residues. CDR3 sequence reads: CASSLLADFSYEQYV. For the CDR3, the DNA is TGTGCCAGCAGCTTATTGGCAGATTTCTCCTACGAGCAGTACGTC.

This rearrangement joins TRBV11-2 to TRBJ2-7; D unresolved. Trimming removed 6 bases from V and 1 base from J, with 10 bases in between. The CDR3 covers 13 residues. The germline CDR1 and CDR2 sequences are SGHAT and FQNNGV. CDR3 in amino acids: CASRAVGSYEQYF. The CDR3 DNA reads as TGTGCCAGCAGGGCGGTGGGGTCCTACGAGCAGTACTTC.

The rearrangement links TRBV4-2 to TRBJ1-2, with D maybe TRBD1 (6 bases). CDR1 and CDR2 from the germline V gene are LGHNA and YNFKEQ. The V gene lost 3 bases and the J gene lost 6 bases, with 11 bases spanning the gap. The CDR3 runs to 13 residues. CDR3 loop: CASSHTQGNGYTF. The CDR3 DNA reads as TGTGCCAGCAGCCACACGCAGGGGAATGGCTACACCTTC.

The chain uses TRBV6-5 and TRBJ2-2, with unresolved D. The CDR3 is 13 amino acids. Germline-derived CDR1 and CDR2 are MNHEY and SVGAGI. V was trimmed by 0 bases and J by 5 bases, leaving 4 bases between them. Here the CDR3 DNA reads TGTGCCAGCAGTTACTCAGGAACCGGGGAGCTGTTTTTT. It is translated as CASSYSGTGELFF.

The rearrangement uses TRBV9 and TRBJ1-3; D might be TRBD1 (5 bases). This CDR3 comprises 18 residues. Germline CDR1 and CDR2: SGDLS and YYNGEE. V was pared by 1 base and J by 0 bases, with 17 bases between. CDR3 protein: CASSVTSGRASSGNTIYF. The CDR3 DNA reads TGTGCCAGCAGCGTAACCTCAGGGAGAGCTAGCTCTGGAAACACCATATATTTT.

This sequence joins TRBV7-2 and TRBJ2-2, with D uncertain. This CDR3 spans 14 amino acids. Trimming stripped 3 bases from V and 5 bases from J, with 10 bases between. CDR1 and CDR2 from the germline V gene are SGHTA and FQGNSA. Written as DNA, the CDR3 is TGTGCCAGCAGCTTCCTAGGGCAGACCGGGGAGCTGTTTTTT. It yields the protein CASSFLGQTGELFF.

The chain is built from TRBV23-1 and TRBJ1-5; D call uncertain. TRBV23-1 is treated as an ORF (open reading frame) with a function not yet certain. CDR3 size: 12 residues. V lost 6 bases to trimming and J lost 5 bases, with 8 bases between them. The DNA for the CDR3 is TGCGCCAGCAGCTACAGCGATCAGCCCCAGCATTTT. Encoded protein: CASSYSDQPQHF.

The V call is TRBV19, the J call TRBJ2-3; 10 bases fit TRBD2. The CDR3 length is 16 residues. Trimming removed 5 bases from V and 5 bases from J; junction bases left unmatched: 10. Germline assignment: CDR1 LNHDA and CDR2 SQIVND (reference sequence). The DNA of the CDR3 is TGTGCCAGTAGTCTACGACTAGCGGGCCTCAGAGATACGCAGTATTTT. Protein sequence: CASSLRLAGLRDTQYF.

This chain's CDR3 is CASSQDRTSGSRGGELFF. The CDR3 bases are TGCGCCAGCAGCCAAGATCGAACTAGCGGGAGTAGGGGCGGGGAGCTGTTTTTT. The chain employs TRBV4-1 and TRBJ2-2, with TRBD2 matching 11 bases. Germline values: CDR1 MGHRA, CDR2 YSYEKL. V gave up 0 bases and J gave up 7 bases; unmatched junction bases: 10. This CDR3 has 18 amino acids.

The chain joins TRBV7-9 to TRBJ2-5, with D uncertain. Trimming removed 1 base at V and 0 bases at J, with 9 bases between. Per germline, CDR1 SEHNR and CDR2 FQNEAQ (reference sequence). This CDR3 is built from 15 residues. CDR3 residues: CASSLVHGDQETQYF. The CDR3 nucleotides are TGTGCCAGCAGCTTAGTCCATGGCGACCAAGAGACCCAGTACTTC.

The count of this clone is one. The chain couples TRBV4-1 to TRBJ2-7; 8 positions match TRBD2. The CDR3 length is 15 residues. The ends lost 1 base at V and 2 bases at J; junction bases unmatched: 4. CDR1 and CDR2 from the germline V gene are MGHRA and YSYEKL. CDR3 DNA: TGCGCCAGCAGCCAAGCCCTAGCGGGTCCCTACGAGCAGTACTTC. Amino acids: CASSQALAGPYEQYF.